This T cell receptor beta chain was found in a study of prognosis after radiotherapy for stage I lung cancer. On the study more broadly: Roughly 5 patients had oligometastatic NSCLC after surgical resection of the primary tumor, and over eleven had newly diagnosed primary stage I lung tumors. Enrolled patients (around 14 men, roughly six women) had a median age of about 74 years and an age range of roughly 50 to 84 years. General study findings and limits: Lower Shannon entropy after stereotactic body radiation therapy was observed in patients who went on to develop distant metastases. Gene usage, both TRBV and TRBJ, reportedly differed between patients with metastases and patients without them.

Ten or more counts support this clonotype. Its antigen is unknown. The germline V and J ends were trimmed by 0 bases and 6 bases, with 11 bases remaining between them. Germline V CDR1 and CDR2: DFQATT, SNEGSKA (reference sequence). This CDR3 is 13 amino acids long. The genomic DNA TCR beta CDR3 region underwent two rounds of multiplex PCR. The first PCR round targeted every TRBV and TRBJ gene with specific primers. TCRdb fed the multiplex PCR reads into MiXCR, producing one record per CDR3 protein. The sample consists of tens of thousands of distinct CDR3 sequences, approximately 25% of them appearing once.

This sequence originates from a donor of 50 years or more with non-small cell lung cancer. Sequencing was performed on PBMCs, taken before or after stereotactic body radiation therapy (not recorded which). The chain carries TRBV20-1 and TRBJ1-1; D gene uncertain. CDR3: CSARDLAAPEAFF. The CDR3, as DNA: TGCAGTGCTAGAGATCTGGCGGCCCCTGAAGCTTTCTTT.